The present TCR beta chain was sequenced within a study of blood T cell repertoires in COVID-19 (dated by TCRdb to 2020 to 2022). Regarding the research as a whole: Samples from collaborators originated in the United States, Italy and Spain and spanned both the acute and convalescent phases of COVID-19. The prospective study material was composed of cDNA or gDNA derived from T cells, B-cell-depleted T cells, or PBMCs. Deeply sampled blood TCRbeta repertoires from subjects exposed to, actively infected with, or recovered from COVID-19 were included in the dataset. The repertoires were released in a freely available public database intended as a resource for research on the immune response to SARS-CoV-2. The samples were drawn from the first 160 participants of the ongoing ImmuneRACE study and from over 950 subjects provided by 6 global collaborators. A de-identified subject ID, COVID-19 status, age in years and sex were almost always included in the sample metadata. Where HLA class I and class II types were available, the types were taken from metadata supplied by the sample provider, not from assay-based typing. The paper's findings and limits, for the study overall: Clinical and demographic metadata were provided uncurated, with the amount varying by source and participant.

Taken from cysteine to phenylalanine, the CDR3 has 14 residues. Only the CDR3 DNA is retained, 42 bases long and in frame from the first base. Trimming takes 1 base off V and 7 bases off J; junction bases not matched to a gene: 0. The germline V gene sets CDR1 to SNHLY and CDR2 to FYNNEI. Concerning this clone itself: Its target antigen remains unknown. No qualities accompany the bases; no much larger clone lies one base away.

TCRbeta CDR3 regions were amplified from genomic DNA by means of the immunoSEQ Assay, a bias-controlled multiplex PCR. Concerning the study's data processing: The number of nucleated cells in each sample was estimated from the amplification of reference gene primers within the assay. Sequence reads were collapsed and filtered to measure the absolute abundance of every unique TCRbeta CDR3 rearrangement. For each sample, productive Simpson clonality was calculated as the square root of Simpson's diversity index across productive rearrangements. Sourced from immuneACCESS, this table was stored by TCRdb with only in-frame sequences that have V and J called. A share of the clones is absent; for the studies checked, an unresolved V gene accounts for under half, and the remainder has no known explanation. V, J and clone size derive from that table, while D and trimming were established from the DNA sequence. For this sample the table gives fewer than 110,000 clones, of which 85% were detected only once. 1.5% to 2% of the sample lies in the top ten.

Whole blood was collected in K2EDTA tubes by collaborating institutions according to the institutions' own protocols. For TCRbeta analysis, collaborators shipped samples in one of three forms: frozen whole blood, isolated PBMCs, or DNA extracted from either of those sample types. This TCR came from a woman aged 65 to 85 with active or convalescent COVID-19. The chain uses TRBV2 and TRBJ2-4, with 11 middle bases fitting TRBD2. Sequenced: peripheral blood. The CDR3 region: CASSEGLAGNIQYF. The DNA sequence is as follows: TGTGCCAGCAGTGAAGGACTAGCGGGGAACATTCAGTACTTC.